Shown below are 25 T cell receptor beta chains from a single sample sequenced in a study of CD8 T cells in Susac syndrome. RNA totalling 0.5 to 1 ug underwent reverse transcription with random hexamers. TCRdb processed the immunoSEQ multiplex PCR reads anew with MiXCR; each CDR3 protein has one entry. Of around 190,000 distinct CDR3 sequences listed, 90% to 95% are singletons. Sequenced input: CD4+ T cells from PBMCs. These TCRs come from a human donor in good health.

The chain combines TRBV27 with TRBJ1-1, with 7 bases aligning to TRBD1. This CDR3 is 17 amino acids long. The V and J ends lost 3 bases and 0 bases, in that order; junction bases with no gene match: 10. CDR1 and CDR2 (germline): MNHEY, SMNVEV (reference sequence). The CDR3 here is CASSFRGGPFLNTEAFF. The CDR3 region has the DNA TGTGCCAGCAGTTTCAGAGGGGGCCCCTTTTTGAACACTGAAGCTTTCTTT.

The chain carries TRBV15 and TRBJ2-3, with D uncertain. The germline V and J ends were trimmed by 0 bases and 4 bases, with 17 bases remaining between them. CDR1 LNHNV and CDR2 YYDKDF come from the germline V gene (reference sequence). The CDR3 runs to 17 residues. DNA for the CDR3: TGTGCCACCAGCAGAGATCGTTCAGTTTCGGCTGCAGATACGCAGTATTTT. This translates into CATSRDRSVSAADTQYF.

The V call is TRBV6-5, the J call TRBJ1-3; D is unresolved. V was shortened by 0 bases and J by 12 bases, with 12 bases between the two germline ends. CDR1 MNHEY and CDR2 SVGAGI come from the germline V gene. The CDR3 extends over 13 amino acids. Written as DNA, the CDR3 is TGTGCCAGCAGTTACTCGACGGGCTCACACATATATTTT. Translation: CASSYSTGSHIYF.

The chain carries TRBV7-2 and TRBJ2-3; D is tentatively TRBD1 or TRBD2 (6 bases each). The germline V and J ends were trimmed by 1 base and 1 base, with 9 bases remaining between them. The CDR3 totals 15 residues. Germline V gene sequence: CDR1 SGHTA, CDR2 FQGNSA. CDR3: CASSLGGAGTDTQYF. The CDR3 DNA reads TGTGCCAGCAGCTTAGGGGGGGCGGGCACAGATACGCAGTATTTT.

This sequence joins TRBV3-1 and TRBJ1-5; a weak D match, TRBD1 (5 bases). This CDR3 contains 16 residues. Per the germline V gene, CDR1 is LGHDT and CDR2 is YNNKEL (reference sequence). Trimming pared 0 bases from V and 9 bases from J, leaving 18 bases between. The CDR3 nucleotides are TGTGCCAGCAGCCAAGATCGGGTGGCTGGTGGGGGGCCCCAGCATTTT. This translates into CASSQDRVAGGGPQHF.

This clonotype was recorded once. The J gene is TRBJ2-1, the V gene TRBV25-1; TRBD2 aligns across 12 bases. Germline assignment: CDR1 MGHDK and CDR2 SYGVNS. The CDR3 runs to 14 residues. The trim removed 11 bases at V and 7 bases at J, leaving 9 bases unmatched. CDR3 sequence (DNA): TGTGCCGGTCGATCTAGCGGGAGGGGAAATGAGCAGTTCTTC. The encoded protein is CAGRSSGRGNEQFF.

Comments on this clonotype: One junction end disagrees with the germline gene, perhaps due to a read error. The chain employs TRBV5-4 and TRBJ2-3; D unresolved. The CDR3 extends over 14 amino acids. Germline loops: CDR1 SGHNT, CDR2 YYREEE (reference sequence). CDR3 region: CASSLYQVTDTQYF. The CDR3 DNA reads TGTGCCAGCAGCTTGTATCAGGTCACAGATACGCAGTACTTT.

CDR3 in amino acids: CASETAPSYEQYF. CDR3 in DNA: TGTGCCAGCGAGACAGCGCCTTCCTACGAGCAGTACTTC. The chain uses TRBV2 and TRBJ2-7; possibly TRBD1 for D (5 bases). The CDR3 extends over 13 amino acids. Germline lookup yields CDR1 SNHLY and CDR2 FYNNEI. The ends were cut back, 8 bases at V and 1 base at J, with 12 bases in the middle.

The chain joins TRBV11-2 to TRBJ2-5, with a weak D call TRBD2 (6 bases). The CDR3 spans 13 residues. Trimming removed 2 bases from V and 5 bases from J, with 9 bases in between. Germline V gene sequence: CDR1 SGHAT, CDR2 FQNNGV. CDR3 DNA: TGTGCCAGCAGCTTATTCCGGGGGGAGACCCAGTACTTC. This translates into CASSLFRGETQYF.

The V gene is TRBV11-2, the J gene TRBJ1-2, with D possibly matching TRBD1 (5 bases). V gave up 2 bases and J gave up 8 bases, with 12 bases separating them. CDR1 is SGHAT and CDR2 is FQNNGV in the germline V gene. The CDR3 length is 13 residues. This CDR3 is CASSLFRDQGYTF. CDR3 bases: TGTGCCAGCAGCTTATTCAGGGACCAGGGCTACACCTTC.

The rearrangement links TRBV20-1 to TRBJ2-7; TRBD1 matches 8 bases. The length of the CDR3 is 11 residues. Germline-derived CDR1 and CDR2 are DFQATT and SNEGSKA (reference sequence). After removal of 6 bases from V and 9 bases from J, the junction contained 7 bases not matched to a gene. The chain's CDR3 is CSAHGQGLQYF. For the CDR3, the DNA is TGCAGTGCACACGGACAGGGATTGCAGTACTTC.

This clonotype was recorded once. The V and J genes are TRBV3-1 and TRBJ1-1; D not certain. V lost 5 bases and J 1 base, leaving 11 bases between the germline ends. The CDR3 is made up of 14 amino acids. Germline CDR1 and CDR2: LGHDT and YNNKEL (reference sequence). CDR3 loop: CASSYMEGNTEAFF. The CDR3 DNA sequence: TGTGCCAGCAGCTACATGGAGGGGAACACTGAAGCTTTCTTT.

The chain has TRBV3-1 and TRBJ2-1; 9 positions match TRBD2. Germline V gene sequence: CDR1 LGHDT, CDR2 YNNKEL (reference sequence). CDR3 length: 14 amino acids. V was clipped by 0 bases and J by 13 bases; unmatched bases: 7. The CDR3 coding sequence is TGTGCCAGCAGCCAAGAAGGACTAGCGTATAATCAGTTCTTC. This gives the protein CASSQEGLAYNQFF.

The gene calls are TRBV15 and TRBJ1-1; TRBD1 agrees at 7 bases. Germline V gives CDR1 LNHNV, CDR2 YYDKDF (reference sequence). CDR3 length: 16 residues. V gave up 3 bases and J gave up 3 bases; unmatched junction bases: 10. The CDR3 region has the DNA TGTGCCACCAGCAGGACAGGACAGGTTGGGGACACTGAAGCTTTCTTT. Translating it yields CATSRTGQVGDTEAFF.

The chain is built from TRBV5-1 and TRBJ2-7, with TRBD2 matching over 15 bases. V lost 4 bases and J lost 0; bases outside the gene matches: 5. This CDR3 comprises 17 residues. Germline CDR1 is SGHRS and CDR2 is YFSETQ. The CDR3 spells CASSPGTSGRSSYEQYV. The CDR3 region has the DNA TGCGCCAGCAGCCCCGGGACTAGCGGGAGGAGCTCCTACGAGCAGTACGTC.

This clonotype was detected only once. The rearrangement joins TRBV7-8 to TRBJ2-1; TRBD1 aligns across 8 bases. Per germline, CDR1 SGHVS and CDR2 FQNEAQ. The V gene end was trimmed by 5 bases and the J gene end by 3 bases; junction bases not matched to a gene: 9. This CDR3 region has 16 residues. CDR3 coding DNA: TGTGCCAGCAGCCAGGGGAGGACAGGGCGCTACAATGAGCAGTTCTTC. Its translation: CASSQGRTGRYNEQFF.

The CDR3 coding sequence is TGTGCCAGCAGCCAAGATCATGTCGGGGCTGAAGCTTTCTTT. Translating it yields CASSQDHVGAEAFF. The chain has TRBV3-1 and TRBJ1-1; no definite D call. With 0 bases removed from V and 6 bases from J, the gap between germline ends came to 11 bases. This CDR3 comprises 14 residues. In germline, CDR1 is LGHDT, CDR2 YNNKEL (reference sequence).

The chain recombines TRBV4-3 with TRBJ2-7, with a weak D call TRBD1 (5 bases). Between the trimmed V and J ends, which lost 6 bases and 6 bases, there was a span of 15 bases. The germline gives CDR1 LGHNA, CDR2 YSLEER. The CDR3 totals 13 residues. CDR3 amino acids: CASSQTTDGEQYF. In DNA, the CDR3 is TGCGCCAGCAGTCAGACGACAGACGGCGAGCAGTACTTC.

The V gene is TRBV6-2 or TRBV6-3, the J gene TRBJ2-7; 11 bases line up with TRBD1. The CDR3 loop spans 15 amino acids. The J segment lost 7 bases and the V segment lost 2 bases, leaving 7 bases of the junction unmatched. Looked up from germline, CDR1 is MNHEY and CDR2 is SVGEGT. CDR3 coding DNA: TGTGCCAGCAGTTACGGTGGGACAGGGGGTGGGGAGCAGTACGTC. Translating gives CASSYGGTGGGEQYV.

The rearrangement joins TRBV18 to TRBJ2-2; D is perhaps TRBD1 (6 bases). CDR1 and CDR2 (germline): KGHSH, LQKENI. The CDR3 has 16 amino acids. Trimming took off 3 bases at V and 2 bases at J, with 13 bases between the two ends. CDR3 DNA: TGTGCCAGCTCACCCCCGCAGGGGCTTAACACCGGGGAGCTGTTTTTT. Amino acids: CASSPPQGLNTGELFF. Filled out from reference TRBV18 and TRBJ2-2, the complete variable domain reads NAGVMQNPRHLVRRRGQEARLRCSPMKGHSHVYWYRQLPEEGLKFMVYLQKENIIDESGMPKERFSAEFPKEGPSILRIQQVVRGDSAAYFCASSPPQGLNTGELFFGEGSRLTVL.

J is TRBJ1-1 and V is TRBV29-1, with TRBD1 matching over 10 bases. V lost 4 bases and J lost 4; bases outside the gene matches: 3. The CDR3 covers 13 residues. CDR1 and CDR2 (germline): SQVTM, ANQGSEA. The CDR3 here is CSVVDRGGTEAFF. The CDR3 DNA sequence: TGCAGCGTTGTGGACAGGGGGGGCACTGAAGCTTTCTTT.

This chain uses TRBV12-5 with TRBJ2-3, with 8 bases that match TRBD1. Germline V gene lookup returns CDR1 LGHNT and CDR2 FRNRAP. Trimming at V came to 5 bases and at J to 5 bases, leaving 15 bases not matched to a gene. The CDR3 contains 17 residues. CDR3 region: CASGPSNGQGAGDTQYF. The CDR3 coding sequence is TGTGCTAGTGGTCCAAGTAACGGGCAGGGGGCAGGAGATACGCAGTATTTT.

V and J are TRBV20-1 and TRBJ1-2, with TRBD1 matching over 7 bases. In germline, CDR1 is DFQATT, CDR2 SNEGSKA (reference sequence). Trimming removed 3 bases from V and 4 bases from J; junction bases left unmatched: 8. The CDR3 spans 14 residues. DNA of the CDR3: TGCAGTGCTAGGGCGCCGGGGACAGCCTATGGCTACACCTTC. Residues: CSARAPGTAYGYTF.

The chain is built from TRBV6-1 and TRBJ2-7, with 13 bases that match TRBD2. Trimming at V came to 4 bases and at J to 1 base, leaving 4 bases not matched to a gene. Germline CDR1 reads MNHNS; CDR2 reads SASEGT. This CDR3 comprises 16 residues. CDR3 in amino acids: CASSGRLAGGSYEQYV. The CDR3 DNA is TGTGCCAGCAGTGGCCGACTAGCGGGAGGATCCTACGAGCAGTACGTC.

The rearrangement joins TRBV15 to TRBJ2-7; TRBD1 agrees at 7 bases. This CDR3 spans 14 amino acids. Germline V lookup: CDR1 LNHNV, CDR2 YYDKDF (reference sequence). The J segment lost 3 bases and the V segment lost 0 bases, leaving 2 bases of the junction unmatched. The CDR3: CATSRERQGYEQYF. CDR3 sequence (DNA): TGTGCCACCAGCAGAGAGCGACAGGGCTACGAGCAGTACTTC. The whole variable domain, filled in from reference TRBV15 and TRBJ2-7, reads DAMVIQNPRYQVTQFGKPVTLSCSQTLNHNVMYWYQQKSSQAPKLLFHYYDKDFNNEADTPDNFQSRRPNTSFCFLDIRSPGLGDTAMYLCATSRERQGYEQYFGPGTRLTVT.